Sequencing of this TCR beta chain was carried out in a study of OX40 agonist ivuxolimab in advanced cancers. Details on this clone: The antigen remains undetermined.

Broader study findings: Compared with CD4+, CD8+ T cells on average had more expanded clones.

The data were produced by immunoSEQ multiplex PCR, yet TCRdb's version contains in-frame clones alone and is incomplete. Of more than 30,000 clones in the sample, about nine tenths were seen once. This CDR3 is built from 12 residues. After removal of 6 bases from V and 2 bases from J, the junction contained 1 base not matched to a gene. Germline V gene lookup returns CDR1 SGHRS and CDR2 YFSETQ. This TCR was sampled from an adult with an advanced solid tumor such as melanoma, head and neck, liver or kidney cancer. The material sequenced was CD4+ or CD8+ T cells sorted from blood, taken in a trial of the OX40 agonist ivuxolimab. This chain uses TRBV5-1 with TRBJ2-5, with 7 bases aligning to TRBD2. The chain's CDR3 is CASTSGQETQYF. In nucleotides, the CDR3 is TGCGCCAGCACTAGCGGACAAGAGACCCAGTACTTC.